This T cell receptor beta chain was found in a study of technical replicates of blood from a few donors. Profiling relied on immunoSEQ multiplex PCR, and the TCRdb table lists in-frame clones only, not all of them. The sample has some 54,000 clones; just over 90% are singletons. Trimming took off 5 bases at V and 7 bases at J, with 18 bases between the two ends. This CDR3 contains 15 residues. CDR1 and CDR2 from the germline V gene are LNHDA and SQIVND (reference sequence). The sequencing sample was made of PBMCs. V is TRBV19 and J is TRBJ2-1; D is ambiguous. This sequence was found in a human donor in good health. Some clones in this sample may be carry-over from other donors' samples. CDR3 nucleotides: TGTGCCAGTAGTTCTCTGGAAACCCTCGGGAATGAGCAGTTCTTC. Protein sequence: CASSSLETLGNEQFF.